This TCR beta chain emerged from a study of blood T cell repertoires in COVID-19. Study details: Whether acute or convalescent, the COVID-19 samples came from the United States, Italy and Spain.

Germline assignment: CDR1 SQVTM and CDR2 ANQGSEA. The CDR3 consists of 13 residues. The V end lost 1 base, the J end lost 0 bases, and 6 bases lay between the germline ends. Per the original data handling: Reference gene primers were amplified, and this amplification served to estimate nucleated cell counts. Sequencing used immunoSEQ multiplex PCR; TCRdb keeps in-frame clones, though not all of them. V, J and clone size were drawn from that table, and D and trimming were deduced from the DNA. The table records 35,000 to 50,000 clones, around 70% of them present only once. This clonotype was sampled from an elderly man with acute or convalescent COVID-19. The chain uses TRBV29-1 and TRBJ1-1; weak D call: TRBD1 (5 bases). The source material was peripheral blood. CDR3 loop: CSVEVGVNTEAFF. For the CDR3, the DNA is TGCAGCGTTGAAGTAGGGGTGAACACTGAAGCTTTCTTT. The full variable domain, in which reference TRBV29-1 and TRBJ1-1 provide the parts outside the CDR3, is SAVISQKPSRDICQRGTSLTIQCQVDSQVTMMFWYRQQPGQSLTLIATANQGSEATYESGFVIDKFPISRPNLTFSTLTVSNMSPEDSSIYLCSVEVGVNTEAFFGQGTRLTVV.